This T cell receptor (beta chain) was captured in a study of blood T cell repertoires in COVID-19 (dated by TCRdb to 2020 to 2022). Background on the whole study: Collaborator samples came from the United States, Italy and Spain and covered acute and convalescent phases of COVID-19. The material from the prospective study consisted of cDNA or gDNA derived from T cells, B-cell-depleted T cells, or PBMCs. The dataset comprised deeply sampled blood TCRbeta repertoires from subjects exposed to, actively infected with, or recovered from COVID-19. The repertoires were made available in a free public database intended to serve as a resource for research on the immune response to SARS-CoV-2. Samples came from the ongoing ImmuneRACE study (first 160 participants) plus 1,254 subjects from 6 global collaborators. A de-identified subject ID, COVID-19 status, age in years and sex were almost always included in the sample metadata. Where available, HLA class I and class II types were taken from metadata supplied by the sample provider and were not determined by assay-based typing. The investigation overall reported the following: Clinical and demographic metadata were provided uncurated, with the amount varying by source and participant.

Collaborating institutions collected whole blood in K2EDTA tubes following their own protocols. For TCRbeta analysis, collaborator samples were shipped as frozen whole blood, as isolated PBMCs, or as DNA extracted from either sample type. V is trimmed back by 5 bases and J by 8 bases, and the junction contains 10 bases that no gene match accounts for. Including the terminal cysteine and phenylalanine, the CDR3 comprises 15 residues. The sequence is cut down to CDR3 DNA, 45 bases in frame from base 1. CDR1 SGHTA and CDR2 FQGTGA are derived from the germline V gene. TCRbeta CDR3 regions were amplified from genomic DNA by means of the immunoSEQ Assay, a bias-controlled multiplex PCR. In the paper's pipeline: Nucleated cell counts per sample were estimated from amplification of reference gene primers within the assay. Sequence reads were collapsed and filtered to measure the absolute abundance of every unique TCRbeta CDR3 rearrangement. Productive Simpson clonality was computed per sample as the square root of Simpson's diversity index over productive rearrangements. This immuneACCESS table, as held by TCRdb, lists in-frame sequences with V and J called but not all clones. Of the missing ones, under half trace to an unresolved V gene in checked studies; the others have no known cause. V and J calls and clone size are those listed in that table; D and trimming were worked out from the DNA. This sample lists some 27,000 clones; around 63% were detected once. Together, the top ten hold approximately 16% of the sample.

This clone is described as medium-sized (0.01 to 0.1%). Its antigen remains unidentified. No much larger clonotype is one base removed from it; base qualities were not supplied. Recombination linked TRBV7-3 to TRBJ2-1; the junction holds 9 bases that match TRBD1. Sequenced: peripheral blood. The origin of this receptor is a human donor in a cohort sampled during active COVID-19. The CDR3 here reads CASSATGTGSDEQFF. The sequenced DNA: TGTGCCAGCAGCGCAACCGGGACAGGGTCGGATGAGCAGTTCTTC.